This T cell receptor (beta chain) stems from a study of blood T cells in healthy people across ages. Overall study findings and caveats: Because sorting was not performed, PBMCs prevented conclusive naive versus antigen-experienced comparison.

Germline loops: CDR1 DFQATT, CDR2 SNEGSKA (reference sequence). Trimming pared 6 bases from V and 7 bases from J, leaving 13 bases between. The CDR3 is 13 amino acids. In regard to this clonotype: Antigen: not known.

It was with a sample-barcoded 5' primer and a J-beta primer mix that a second PCR of about 6 to 12 cycles was run. A template-switch adaptor that had 12 random nucleotides put a tag on each cDNA molecule. TCRdb processed the 5' RACE reads anew with MiXCR; each CDR3 protein has one entry. The repertoire has roughly 1,800,000 distinct CDR3 sequences, 49% of them found once; the top ten carry 2% to 2.5%. Isolation per sample recovered at least 6 million PBMCs. Source material: blood. The sequence derives from a woman between 40 and 50 years old in good health. The V and J genes are TRBV20-1 and TRBJ1-6; D is unresolved. The CDR3 spells CSAGMGLNSPLHF. The CDR3 nucleotides read TGCAGTGCCGGTATGGGCCTGAATTCACCCCTCCACTTT.